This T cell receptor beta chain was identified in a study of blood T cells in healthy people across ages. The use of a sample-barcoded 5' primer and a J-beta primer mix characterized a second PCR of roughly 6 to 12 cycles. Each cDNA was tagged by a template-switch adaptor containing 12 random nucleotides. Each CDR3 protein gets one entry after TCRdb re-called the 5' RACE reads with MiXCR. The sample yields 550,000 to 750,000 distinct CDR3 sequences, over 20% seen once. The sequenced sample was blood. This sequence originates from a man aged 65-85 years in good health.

The DNA for the CDR3 is TGTGCCACCCCGGACATATTTAACTATGGCTACACCTTC. It translates to CATPDIFNYGYTF. The chain couples TRBV12-3 or TRBV12-4 to TRBJ1-2; possibly TRBD1 for D (5 bases). The CDR3 loop spans 13 amino acids. The V end was cut by 10 bases, the J end by 1 base, with 13 bases between.